This TCR beta chain was obtained from a study of blood T cell repertoires in COVID-19. Here immunoSEQ multiplex PCR was the method, and the copy in TCRdb shows in-frame clones only, minus some. Among roughly 240,000 clones listed, roughly four fifths were seen once. Specimen: peripheral blood. This receptor was obtained from a woman in her 70s with acute or convalescent COVID-19.

CDR3 in amino acids: CASSPFDRDDEQYF. DNA for the CDR3: TGTGCCAGCAGTCCTTTTGACAGGGACGACGAGCAGTACTTC. The chain recombines TRBV7-9 with TRBJ2-7, with 7 positions matching TRBD1. The germline V gene has CDR1 SEHNR and CDR2 FQNEAQ (reference sequence). This CDR3 has 14 amino acids. The J segment lost 5 bases and the V segment lost 6 bases, leaving 10 bases of the junction unmatched.